This T cell receptor (beta chain) was retrieved from a study of blood T cell repertoires in COVID-19. At the level of the study: COVID-19 samples, acute and convalescent, were from the United States, Italy and Spain.

Germline loops: CDR1 SGHNT, CDR2 YYREEE (reference sequence). Trimming left V 4 bases short and J 8 bases short, with 18 bases between. This CDR3 comprises 15 residues. Clones were read by immunoSEQ multiplex PCR, and TCRdb kept only the in-frame ones, dropping some. The sample yields roughly 200,000 clones, 79% seen once. The rearrangement links TRBV5-4 to TRBJ1-4; D is ambiguous. The sequencing input was peripheral blood. The sequence was obtained from a woman aged 40 to 49 with COVID-19, enrolled during active disease. The CDR3 protein is CASSVRRGLGEKLFF. The CDR3 DNA sequence: TGTGCCAGCAGCGTCCGCCGGGGATTAGGGGAAAAACTGTTTTTT.